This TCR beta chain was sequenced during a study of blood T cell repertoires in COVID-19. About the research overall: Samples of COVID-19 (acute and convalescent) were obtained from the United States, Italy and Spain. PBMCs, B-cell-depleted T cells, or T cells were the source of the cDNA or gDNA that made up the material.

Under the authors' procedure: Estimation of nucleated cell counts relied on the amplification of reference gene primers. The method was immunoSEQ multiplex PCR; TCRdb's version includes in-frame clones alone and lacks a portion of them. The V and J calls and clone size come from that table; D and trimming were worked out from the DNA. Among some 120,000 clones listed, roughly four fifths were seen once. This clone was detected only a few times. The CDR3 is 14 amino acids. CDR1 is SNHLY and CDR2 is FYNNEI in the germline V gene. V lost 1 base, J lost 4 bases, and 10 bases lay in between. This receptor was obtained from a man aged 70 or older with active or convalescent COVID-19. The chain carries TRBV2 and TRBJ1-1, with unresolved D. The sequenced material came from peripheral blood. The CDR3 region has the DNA TGTGCCAGCAGTGAAGGAGGAGGTTTCACTGAAGCTTTCTTT. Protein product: CASSEGGGFTEAFF.